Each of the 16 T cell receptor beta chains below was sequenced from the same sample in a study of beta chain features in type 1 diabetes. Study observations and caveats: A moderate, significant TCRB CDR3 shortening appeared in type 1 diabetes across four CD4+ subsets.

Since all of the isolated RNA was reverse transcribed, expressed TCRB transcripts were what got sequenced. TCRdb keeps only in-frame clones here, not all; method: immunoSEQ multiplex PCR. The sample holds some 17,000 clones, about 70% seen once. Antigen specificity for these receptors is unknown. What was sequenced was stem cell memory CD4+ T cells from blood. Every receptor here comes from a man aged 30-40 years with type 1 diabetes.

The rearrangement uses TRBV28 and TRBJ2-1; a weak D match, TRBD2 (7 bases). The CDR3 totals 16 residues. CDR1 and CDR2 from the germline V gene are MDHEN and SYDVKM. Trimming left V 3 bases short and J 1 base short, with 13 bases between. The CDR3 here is CASSLGGAHSYNEQFF. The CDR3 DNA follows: TGTGCCAGCAGTTTGGGGGGGGCCCATTCCTACAATGAGCAGTTCTTC.

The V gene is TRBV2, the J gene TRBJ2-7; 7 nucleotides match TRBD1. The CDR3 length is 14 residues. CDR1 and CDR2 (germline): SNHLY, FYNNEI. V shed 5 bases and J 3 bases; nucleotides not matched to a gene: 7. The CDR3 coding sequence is TGTGCCAGCAGTCCCGGGACAGACGGCTACGAGCAGTACTTC. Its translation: CASSPGTDGYEQYF.

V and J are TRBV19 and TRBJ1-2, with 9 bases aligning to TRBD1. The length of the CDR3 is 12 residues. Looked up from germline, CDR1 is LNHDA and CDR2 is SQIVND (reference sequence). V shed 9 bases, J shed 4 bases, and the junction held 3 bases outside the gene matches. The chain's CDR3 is CASADRGYGYTF. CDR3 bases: TGTGCCAGCGCGGACAGGGGCTATGGCTACACCTTC.

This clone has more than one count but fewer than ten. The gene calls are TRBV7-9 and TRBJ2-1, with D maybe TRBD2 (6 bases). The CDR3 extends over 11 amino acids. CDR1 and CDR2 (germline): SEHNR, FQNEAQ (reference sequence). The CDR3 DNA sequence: TGTGTCACCACCAGGGAGGTTGAGCAGTTCTTC. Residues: CVTTREVEQFF.

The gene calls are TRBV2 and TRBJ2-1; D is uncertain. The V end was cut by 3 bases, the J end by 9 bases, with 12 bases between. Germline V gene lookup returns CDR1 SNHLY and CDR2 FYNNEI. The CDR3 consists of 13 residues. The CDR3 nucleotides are TGTGCCAGCAGTGATCCTAGAGAGCCTGAGCAGTTCTTC. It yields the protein CASSDPREPEQFF.

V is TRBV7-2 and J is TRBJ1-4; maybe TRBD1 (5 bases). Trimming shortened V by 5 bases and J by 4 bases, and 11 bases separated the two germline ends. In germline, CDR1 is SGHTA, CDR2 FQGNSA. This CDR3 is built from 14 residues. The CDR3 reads CASSPAGGNEKLFF. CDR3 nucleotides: TGTGCCAGCAGCCCGGCCGGGGGTAATGAAAAACTGTTTTTT. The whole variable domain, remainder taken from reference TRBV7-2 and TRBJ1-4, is GAGVSQSPSNKVTEKGKDVELRCDPISGHTALYWYRQSLGQGLEFLIYFQGNSAPDKSGLPSDRFSAERTGGSVSTLTIQRTQQEDSAVYLCASSPAGGNEKLFFGSGTQLSVL.

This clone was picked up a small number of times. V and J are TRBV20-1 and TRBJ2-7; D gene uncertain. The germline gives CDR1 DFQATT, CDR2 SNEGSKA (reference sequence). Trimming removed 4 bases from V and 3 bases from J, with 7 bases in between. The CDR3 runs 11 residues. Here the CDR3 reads CSAMYFYEQYF. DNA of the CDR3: TGCAGTGCTATGTACTTCTACGAGCAGTACTTC.

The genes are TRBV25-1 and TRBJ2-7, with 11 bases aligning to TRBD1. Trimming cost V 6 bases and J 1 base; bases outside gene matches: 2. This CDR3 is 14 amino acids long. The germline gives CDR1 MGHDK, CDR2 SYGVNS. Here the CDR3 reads CASSGQGASYEQYF. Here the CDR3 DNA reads TGTGCCAGCAGCGGACAGGGGGCTTCCTACGAGCAGTACTTC.

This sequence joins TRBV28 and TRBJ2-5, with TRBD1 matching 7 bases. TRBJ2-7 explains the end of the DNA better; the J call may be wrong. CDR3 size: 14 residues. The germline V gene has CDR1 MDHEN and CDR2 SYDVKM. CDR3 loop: CASSSGTVNYEQYF. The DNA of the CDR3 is TGTGCCAGCAGCTCGGGGACAGTTAACTACGAGCAGTACTTC.

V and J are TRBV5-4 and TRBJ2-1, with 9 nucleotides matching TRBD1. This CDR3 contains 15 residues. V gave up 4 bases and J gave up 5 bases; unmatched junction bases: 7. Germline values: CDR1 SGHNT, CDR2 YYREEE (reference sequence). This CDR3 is CASSRDRDRDNEQFF. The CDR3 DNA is TGTGCCAGCAGCCGAGACCGGGACAGGGACAATGAGCAGTTCTTC.

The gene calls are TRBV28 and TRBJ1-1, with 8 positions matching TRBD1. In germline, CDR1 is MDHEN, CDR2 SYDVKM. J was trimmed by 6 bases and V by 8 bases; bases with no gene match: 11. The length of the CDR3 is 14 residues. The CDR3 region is CASVRPGQAAEAFF. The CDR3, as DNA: TGTGCCAGCGTCCGTCCGGGACAGGCGGCTGAAGCTTTCTTT.

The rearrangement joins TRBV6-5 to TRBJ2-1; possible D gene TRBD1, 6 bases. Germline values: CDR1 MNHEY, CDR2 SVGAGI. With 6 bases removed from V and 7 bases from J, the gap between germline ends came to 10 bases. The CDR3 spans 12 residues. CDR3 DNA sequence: TGTGCCAGCAGAACGGACAGAAATGAGCAGTTCTTC. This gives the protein CASRTDRNEQFF.

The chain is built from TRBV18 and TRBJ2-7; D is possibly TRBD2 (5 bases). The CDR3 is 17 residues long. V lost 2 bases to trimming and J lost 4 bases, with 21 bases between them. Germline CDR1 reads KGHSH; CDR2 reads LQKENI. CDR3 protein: CASSPAGAGGKSYEQYF. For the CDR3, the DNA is TGTGCCAGCTCACCAGCCGGTGCGGGCGGAAAGTCTTACGAGCAGTACTTC.

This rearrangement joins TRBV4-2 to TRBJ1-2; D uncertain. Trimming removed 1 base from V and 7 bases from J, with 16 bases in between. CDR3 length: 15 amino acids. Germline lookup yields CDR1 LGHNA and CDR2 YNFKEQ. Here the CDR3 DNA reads TGTGCCAGCAGCCAAGGGGCTTCAACCGTTTTTGGCTACACCTTC. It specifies CASSQGASTVFGYTF.

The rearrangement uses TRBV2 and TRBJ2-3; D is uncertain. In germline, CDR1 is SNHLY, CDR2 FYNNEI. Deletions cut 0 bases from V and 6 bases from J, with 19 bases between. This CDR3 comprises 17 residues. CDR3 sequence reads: CASSEALTATPEDTQYF. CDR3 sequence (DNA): TGTGCCAGCAGTGAAGCGCTTACGGCGACCCCGGAGGATACGCAGTATTTT.

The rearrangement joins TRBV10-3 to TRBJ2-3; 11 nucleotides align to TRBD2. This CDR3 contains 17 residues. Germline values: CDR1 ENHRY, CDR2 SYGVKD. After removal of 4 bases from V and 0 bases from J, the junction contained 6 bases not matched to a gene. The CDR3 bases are TGTGCCATCAGTGCCCTTGGGACTAGCGGTAGCACAGATACGCAGTATTTT. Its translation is CAISALGTSGSTDTQYF.